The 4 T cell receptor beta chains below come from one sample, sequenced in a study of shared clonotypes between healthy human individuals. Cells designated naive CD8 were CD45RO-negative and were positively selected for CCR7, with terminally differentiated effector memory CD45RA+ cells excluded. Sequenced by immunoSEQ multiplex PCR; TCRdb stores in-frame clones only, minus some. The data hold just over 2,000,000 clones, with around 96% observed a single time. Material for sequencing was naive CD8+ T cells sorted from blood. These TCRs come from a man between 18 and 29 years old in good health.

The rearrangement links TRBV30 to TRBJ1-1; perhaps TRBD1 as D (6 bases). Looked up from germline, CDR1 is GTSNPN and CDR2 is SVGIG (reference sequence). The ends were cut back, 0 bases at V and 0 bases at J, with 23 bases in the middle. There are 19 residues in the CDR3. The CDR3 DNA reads TGTGCCTGGAGTGTATGGAGGCCCGGTCGGGGGGCTTTGAACACTGAAGCTTTCTTT. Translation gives CAWSVWRPGRGALNTEAFF.

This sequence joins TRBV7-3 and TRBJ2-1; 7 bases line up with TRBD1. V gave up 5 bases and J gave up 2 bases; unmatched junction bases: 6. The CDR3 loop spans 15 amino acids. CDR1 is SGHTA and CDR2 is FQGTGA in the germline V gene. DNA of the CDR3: TGTGCCAGCAGCGACAGACAGGGCCCCTACAATGAGCAGTTCTTC. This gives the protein CASSDRQGPYNEQFF. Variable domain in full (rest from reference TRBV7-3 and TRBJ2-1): GAGVSQTPSNKVTEKGKYVELRCDPISGHTALYWYRQSLGQGPEFLIYFQGTGAADDSGLPNDRFFAVRPEGSVSTLKIQRTERGDSAVYLCASSDRQGPYNEQFFGPGTRLTVL.

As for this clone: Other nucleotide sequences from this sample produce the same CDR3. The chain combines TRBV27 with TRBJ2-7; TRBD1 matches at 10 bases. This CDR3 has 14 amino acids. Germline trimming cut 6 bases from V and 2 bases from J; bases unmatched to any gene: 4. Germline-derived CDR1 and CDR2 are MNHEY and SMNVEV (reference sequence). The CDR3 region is CASSSGQGPYEQYF. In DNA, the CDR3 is TGTGCCAGCAGCTCGGGACAGGGGCCCTACGAGCAGTACTTC.

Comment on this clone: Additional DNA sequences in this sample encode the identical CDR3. The DNA for the CDR3 is TGCGCCAGCAGCACTGGGACGGACTCCTACGAGCAGTACTTC. Translated: CASSTGTDSYEQYF. V gene TRBV5-1 combines with J gene TRBJ2-7; D tentatively fits TRBD1 or TRBD2 (5 bases each). V was cut by 4 bases and J by 0 bases, with 11 bases left in between. CDR1 and CDR2 (germline): SGHRS, YFSETQ. The CDR3 totals 14 residues. Full variable domain (outside the CDR3, taken from reference TRBV5-1 and TRBJ2-7): KAGVTQTPRYLIKTRGQQVTLSCSPISGHRSVSWYQQTPGQGLQFLFEYFSETQRNKGNFPGRFSGRQFSNSRSEMNVSTLELGDSALYLCASSTGTDSYEQYFGPGTRLTVT.